What follows describes a single T cell receptor beta chain. These data come from a study of blood T cell repertoires in COVID-19. Original handling: Reference gene primer amplification gave nucleated cell count estimates. Sequencing used immunoSEQ multiplex PCR; TCRdb keeps in-frame clones, though not all of them. From that table come the V and J calls and clone size; the DNA was used to work out D and trimming. The table has 250,000 to 300,000 clones, about 80% seen once; the top ten hold more than 3%. Assignments of participants to cohorts depended upon their own reported clinical history. In Cohort 3, a recovered donor had either two negative PCRs, clearance, or symptom resolution. The V and J ends lost 5 bases and 4 bases respectively, with 12 bases between them. From germline, CDR1 is MDHEN and CDR2 SYDVKM. This CDR3 region has 13 residues.

The chain combines TRBV28 with TRBJ2-7; no firm D call. The clonotype was recovered from a man between 45 and 60 years old who had recovered from COVID-19. Sequenced input: PBMCs or T cells enriched from blood (not recorded which). The CDR3 DNA reads as TGTGCCAGCAGTCGACAACCTCGGTACGAGCAGTACTTC. This encodes CASSRQPRYEQYF.